The present entry profiles one T cell receptor (beta chain) with its context. Its matching antigen is unknown. Second-dose recipients at about 4 or about 12 weeks were treated as one pooled group. Trimming pared 2 bases from V and 10 bases from J, leaving 6 bases between. The CDR3 is 11 residues long. The data were taken from a study of T cell responses to AZD1222 COVID-19 vaccine. Overall study findings and caveats: Baseline serostatus was positive in only a handful of AZD1222 recipients. The study found vaccine-associated CD4 TCRs spanning spike, dominant at 160-218 and 743-854. White British people made up most donors, females outnumbered males, and clonal diversity was possibly underestimated.

The repertoire was sequenced with immunoSEQ multiplex PCR; TCRdb's copy has only in-frame clones and lacks some. The sample lists more than 110,000 clones; about 91% were seen once. The chain links TRBV12-3 or TRBV12-4 to TRBJ2-1, with D unclear. This receptor was obtained from an adult who received the AZD1222 COVID-19 vaccine. Specimen: peripheral blood, collected 28 days after the second AZD1222 dose. CDR3 protein: CASSLKLEQFF. The CDR3 DNA reads as TGTGCCAGCAGTTTAAAGTTAGAGCAGTTCTTC.